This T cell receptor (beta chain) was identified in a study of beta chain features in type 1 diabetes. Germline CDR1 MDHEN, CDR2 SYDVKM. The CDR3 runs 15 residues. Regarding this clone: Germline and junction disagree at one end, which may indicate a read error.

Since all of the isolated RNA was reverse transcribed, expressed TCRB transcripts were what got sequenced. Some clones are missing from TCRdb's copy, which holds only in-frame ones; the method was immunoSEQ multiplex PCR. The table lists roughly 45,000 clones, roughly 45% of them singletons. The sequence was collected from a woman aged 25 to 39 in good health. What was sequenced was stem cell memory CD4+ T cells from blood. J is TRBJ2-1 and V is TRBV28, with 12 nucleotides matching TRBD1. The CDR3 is CASSHTGTGGSKLVF. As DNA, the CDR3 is TGTGCCAGCAGCCACACCGGGACAGGGGGCTCCAAGCTAGTCTTC.